The source of this T cell receptor (beta chain) is a study of shared clonotypes between healthy human individuals. The table came from immunoSEQ multiplex PCR; TCRdb's copy has only in-frame clones and leaves some out. Seen here are over a million clones, around 78% observed once, and the top ten hold around 0.61%. The germline V gene has CDR1 WSHSY and CDR2 SAAADI. There are 16 residues in the CDR3. Trimming took 0 bases from V and 7 from J; bases not matched to a gene: 7. The source is a man aged 18 to 29 in good health. Some clones in this sample may be carry-over from other donors' samples. V usage is TRBV10-2 and J usage is TRBJ2-1; 9 bases map to TRBD2. Source material: memory CD4+ T cells from PBMCs. Specified subset: CD45RA-negative fraction. The CDR3, as DNA: TGCGCCAGCAGTGAGTCGAGGGCTAGCGGGGTTAATGAGCAGTTCTTC. Protein sequence: CASSESRASGVNEQFF.